A single sample gave rise to the 14 T cell receptor beta chains below, sequenced in a study of shared clonotypes between healthy human individuals. The protocol was immunoSEQ multiplex PCR, while the TCRdb copy is restricted to in-frame clones and leaves out a portion. The repertoire holds 450,000 to 650,000 clones, with around three quarters as singletons. The sample was PBMCs. The origin of the receptors is a woman aged 40 to 49 in good health. Some clones in this sample may be carry-over from other donors' samples.

Points on this clone: The likely explanation is a read error, given a far larger clone one base away. The chain has TRBV30 and TRBJ2-5; no firm D call. The DNA matches TRBJ2-7 better at its end, which makes the J call doubtful. Per the germline V gene, CDR1 is GTSNPN and CDR2 is SVGIG (reference sequence). The CDR3 runs to 13 residues. The CDR3 DNA reads as TGTGCCTGGAGTGAGTCCTTCGAAAGCGAGCAGTACTTC. Translating it yields CAWSESFESEQYF.

The chain is built from TRBV5-6 and TRBJ2-5, with 7 bases identical to TRBD1. The ends lost 3 bases at V and 4 bases at J; junction bases unmatched: 6. This CDR3 is built from 14 residues. CDR1 and CDR2 (germline): SGHDT, YYEEEE. The chain's CDR3 is CASSSGQAGETQYF. CDR3 DNA sequence: TGTGCCAGCAGCTCAGGACAGGCGGGAGAGACCCAGTACTTC.

The chain has TRBV7-8 and TRBJ2-3, with 7 bases lining up with TRBD2. Trimming cost V 2 bases and J 2 bases; bases outside gene matches: 4. CDR3 length: 15 residues. Germline CDR1 is SGHVS and CDR2 is FQNEAQ. The CDR3 DNA reads TGTGCCAGCAGCTTAACGCTAGCGGACACAGATACGCAGTATTTT. It codes for CASSLTLADTDTQYF.

The chain recombines TRBV28 with TRBJ2-2, with TRBD2 identical over 9 bases. The CDR3 loop spans 16 amino acids. J gave up 3 bases and V 4 bases, and 6 bases lay outside the gene matches. CDR1 and CDR2 from the germline V gene are MDHEN and SYDVKM. This CDR3 reads CASSSAGGLDTGELFF. The CDR3 bases are TGTGCCAGCAGTTCCGCGGGGGGGTTGGACACCGGGGAGCTGTTTTTT. Based on the CDR3 plus reference TRBV28 and TRBJ2-2, the full variable domain is DVKVTQSSRYLVKRTGEKVFLECVQDMDHENMFWYRQDPGLGLRLIYFSYDVKMKEKGDIPEGYSVSREKKERFSLILESASTNQTSMYLCASSSAGGLDTGELFFGEGSRLTVL.

This chain's CDR3 is CASTRDRDGYTF. CDR3 coding DNA: TGTGCCAGCACCAGGGACAGGGATGGCTACACCTTC. The chain joins TRBV2 to TRBJ1-2; 9 bases map to TRBD1. The V segment lost 7 bases and the J segment 6 bases; nucleotides outside the gene matches: 3. Germline V gene data show CDR1 as SNHLY and CDR2 as FYNNEI. This CDR3 comprises 12 residues.

This clone was counted a few times. V usage is TRBV7-9 and J usage is TRBJ2-5; TRBD1 matches at 10 bases. The CDR3 consists of 15 residues. With V trimmed by 5 bases and J by 4 bases, 7 bases remained unmatched. The germline V gene encodes CDR1 SEHNR and CDR2 FQNEAQ (reference sequence). The CDR3 here is CASSPRDRGTETQYF. As DNA, the CDR3 is TGTGCCAGCAGCCCCCGGGACAGGGGTACAGAGACCCAGTACTTC.

The chain uses TRBV29-1 and TRBJ2-5; D is ambiguous. Per germline, CDR1 SQVTM and CDR2 ANQGSEA. The V end was cut by 2 bases, the J end by 3 bases, with 7 bases between. The CDR3 has 12 residues. CDR3 in amino acids: CSVEKVKETQYF. The CDR3 coding sequence is TGCAGCGTTGAAAAAGTTAAAGAGACCCAGTACTTC.

In its sample, this clone was seen a few times. The chain joins TRBV25-1 to TRBJ2-3, with D hard to call. V lost 3 bases and J 1 base, leaving 14 bases between the germline ends. The CDR3 length is 16 residues. Germline CDR1 is MGHDK and CDR2 is SYGVNS. Written as DNA, the CDR3 is TGTGCCAGCAGTGAGCCTCTGTTGGTTGGCACAGATACGCAGTATTTT. Translating gives CASSEPLLVGTDTQYF.

V and J are TRBV18 and TRBJ2-1, with 10 bases lining up with TRBD2. Germline loops: CDR1 KGHSH, CDR2 LQKENI. CDR3 size: 17 residues. V was pared by 6 bases and J by 2 bases, with 10 bases of the junction left unmatched. CDR3 bases: TGTGCCAGCTCTCGAACGACTAGCGGGCAGCCCTACAATGAGCAGTTCTTC. This codes for CASSRTTSGQPYNEQFF.

This clone has only a few counts. The J gene is TRBJ2-3, the V gene TRBV7-3; TRBD2 matches at 7 bases. V was clipped by 3 bases and J by 6 bases; unmatched bases: 6. The CDR3 has 14 residues. Germline V lookup: CDR1 SGHTA, CDR2 FQGTGA. In DNA form, the CDR3 reads TGTGCCAGCAGCTTTTCGGGAGGTGCTGATACGCAGTATTTT. Its protein product is CASSFSGGADTQYF.

The chain couples TRBV5-1 to TRBJ1-6, with 7 bases fitting TRBD1. CDR3 length equals 14 residues. The germline V gene encodes CDR1 SGHRS and CDR2 YFSETQ. The V and J ends lost 0 bases and 10 bases, in that order; junction bases with no gene match: 4. CDR3 DNA: TGCGCCAGCAGCTTGGGACAGGGATGGTCACCCCTCCACTTT. Protein: CASSLGQGWSPLHF.

V gene TRBV5-1 combines with J gene TRBJ1-2; weak D call: TRBD1 (5 bases). V was pared by 0 bases and J by 4 bases, with 10 bases between. CDR3 length: 14 residues. Germline-derived CDR1 and CDR2 are SGHRS and YFSETQ. The CDR3 reads CASSLGQSSYGYTF. The CDR3 bases are TGCGCCAGCAGCTTGGGACAGTCGAGCTATGGCTACACCTTC. Full variable domain (missing parts from reference TRBV5-1 and TRBJ1-2): KAGVTQTPRYLIKTRGQQVTLSCSPISGHRSVSWYQQTPGQGLQFLFEYFSETQRNKGNFPGRFSGRQFSNSRSEMNVSTLELGDSALYLCASSLGQSSYGYTFGSGTRLTVV.

At least ten counts were recorded for this clone. V is TRBV5-6 and J is TRBJ2-1; the D gene is possibly TRBD2 (6 bases). The V end lost 0 bases, the J end lost 9 bases, and 13 bases lay between the germline ends. The germline gives CDR1 SGHDT, CDR2 YYEEEE. This CDR3 comprises 14 residues. CDR3 nucleotide sequence: TGTGCCAGCAGCTTGGGAGGGCGGGATGGTGAGCAGTTCTTC. This translates into CASSLGGRDGEQFF.

Note on this clone: One base separates it from a far larger clone, so it is likely a read error. The conserved final phenylalanine or tryptophan is absent from the CDR3, which likely points to a read error. The V call is TRBV30, the J call TRBJ1-5; D gene uncertain. The CDR3 spans 13 residues. Germline CDR1 GTSNPN, CDR2 SVGIG (reference sequence). The V end lost 0 bases, the J end lost 1 base, and 4 bases lay between the germline ends. CDR3 DNA sequence: TGTGCCTGGAGTGTACAGAGCAATCAGCCCCAGCATCTT. Translation: CAWSVQSNQPQHL.